The sequence of this TCR beta chain was determined in a study of shared clonotypes between healthy human individuals. The V gene's germline CDR1 is MNHEY and CDR2 SMNVEV (reference sequence). CDR3 length: 21 residues. With 5 bases clipped from V and 0 bases from J, the junction kept 19 bases outside the gene matches. Every immunoSEQ plate was one replicate of a subset's evenly spread DNA. Some clones are missing from TCRdb's copy, which holds only in-frame ones; the method was immunoSEQ multiplex PCR. Among about 1.1 million clones listed, around 78% were seen once. The donor population consisted of healthy HIV-negative adults with no recent acute infections or vaccinations.

Sequencing was performed on memory CD4+ T cells from PBMCs. As for subset: CD45RA-negative fraction. This clonotype originated in a man aged 18 to 29 in good health. Some clones in this sample may be carry-over from other donors' samples. The V gene is TRBV27, the J gene TRBJ1-5, with 10 positions matching TRBD1. CDR3 bases: TGTGCCAGCAGTCCAATCAGACCCGGGACAGGGGACCGTTTTAGCAATCAGCCCCAGCATTTT. Residues: CASSPIRPGTGDRFSNQPQHF.